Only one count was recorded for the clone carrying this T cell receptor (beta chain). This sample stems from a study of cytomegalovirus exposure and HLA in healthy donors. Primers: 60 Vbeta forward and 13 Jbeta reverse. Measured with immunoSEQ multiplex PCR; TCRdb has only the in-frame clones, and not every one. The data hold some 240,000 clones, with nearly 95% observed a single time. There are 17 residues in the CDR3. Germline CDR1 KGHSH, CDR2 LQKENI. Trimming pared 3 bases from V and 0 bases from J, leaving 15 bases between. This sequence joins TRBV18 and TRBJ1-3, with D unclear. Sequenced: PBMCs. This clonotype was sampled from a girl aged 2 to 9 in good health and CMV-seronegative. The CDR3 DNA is TGTGCCAGCTCACCTTCACCCACAGTGCTCTCTGGAAACACCATATATTTT. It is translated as CASSPSPTVLSGNTIYF.